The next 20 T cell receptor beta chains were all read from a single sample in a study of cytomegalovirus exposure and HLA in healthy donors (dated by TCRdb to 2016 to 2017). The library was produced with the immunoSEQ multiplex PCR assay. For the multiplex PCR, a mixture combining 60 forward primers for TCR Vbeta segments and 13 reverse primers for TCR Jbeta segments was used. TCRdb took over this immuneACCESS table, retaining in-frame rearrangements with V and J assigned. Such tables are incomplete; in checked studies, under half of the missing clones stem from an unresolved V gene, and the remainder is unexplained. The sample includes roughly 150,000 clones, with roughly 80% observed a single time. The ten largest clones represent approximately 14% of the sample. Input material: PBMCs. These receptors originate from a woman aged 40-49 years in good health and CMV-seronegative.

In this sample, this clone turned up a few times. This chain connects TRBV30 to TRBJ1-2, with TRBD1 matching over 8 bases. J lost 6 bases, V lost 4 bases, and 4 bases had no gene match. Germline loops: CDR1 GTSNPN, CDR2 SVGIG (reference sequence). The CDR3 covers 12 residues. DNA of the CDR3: TGTGCCTGGACCTGGACAGGGCATGGCTACACCTTC. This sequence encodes CAWTWTGHGYTF.

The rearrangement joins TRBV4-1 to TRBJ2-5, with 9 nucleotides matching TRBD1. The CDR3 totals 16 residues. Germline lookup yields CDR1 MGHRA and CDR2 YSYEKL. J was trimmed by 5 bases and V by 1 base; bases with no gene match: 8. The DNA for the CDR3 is TGCGCCAGCAGCCAAGGGGACAGGGAGTTTACGGAGACCCAGTACTTC. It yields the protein CASSQGDREFTETQYF.

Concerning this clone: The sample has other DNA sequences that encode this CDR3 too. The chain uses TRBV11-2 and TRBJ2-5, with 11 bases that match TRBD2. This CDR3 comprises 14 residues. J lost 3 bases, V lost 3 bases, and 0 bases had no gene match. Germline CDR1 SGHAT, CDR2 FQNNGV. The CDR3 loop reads CASSFSGGEETQYF. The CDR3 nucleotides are TGTGCCAGCAGCTTTAGCGGGGGGGAAGAGACCCAGTACTTC.

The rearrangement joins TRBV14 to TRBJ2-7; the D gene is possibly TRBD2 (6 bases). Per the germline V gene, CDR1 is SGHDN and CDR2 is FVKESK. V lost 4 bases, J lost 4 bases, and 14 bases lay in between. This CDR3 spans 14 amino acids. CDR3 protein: CASSRGDGPYEQYF. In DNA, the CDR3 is TGTGCCAGCAGCCGGGGGGATGGGCCTTACGAGCAGTACTTC.

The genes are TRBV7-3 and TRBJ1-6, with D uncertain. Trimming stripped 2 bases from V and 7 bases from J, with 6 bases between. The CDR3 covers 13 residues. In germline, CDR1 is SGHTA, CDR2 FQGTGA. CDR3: CASSLELNSPLHF. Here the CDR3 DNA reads TGTGCCAGCAGCTTAGAACTCAATTCACCCCTCCACTTT.

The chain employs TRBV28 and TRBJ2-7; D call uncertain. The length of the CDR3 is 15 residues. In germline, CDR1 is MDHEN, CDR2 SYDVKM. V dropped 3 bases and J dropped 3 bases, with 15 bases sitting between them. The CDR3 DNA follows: TGTGCCAGCAGTTTGGCCCCTCTAGGTAACTACGAGCAGTACTTC. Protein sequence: CASSLAPLGNYEQYF.

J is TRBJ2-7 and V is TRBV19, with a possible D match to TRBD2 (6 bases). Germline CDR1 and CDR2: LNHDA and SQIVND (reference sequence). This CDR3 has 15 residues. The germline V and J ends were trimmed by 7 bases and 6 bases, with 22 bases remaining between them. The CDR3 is CASKEGPDASGEQYF. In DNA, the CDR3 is TGTGCCAGTAAGGAGGGACCGGACGCCTCGGGCGAGCAGTACTTC.

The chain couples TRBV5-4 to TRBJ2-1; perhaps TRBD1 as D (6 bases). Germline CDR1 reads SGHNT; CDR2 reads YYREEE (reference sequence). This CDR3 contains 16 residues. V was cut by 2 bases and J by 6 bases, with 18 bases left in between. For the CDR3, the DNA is TGTGCCAGCAGCTTTGCCCCACAGGGTAGGGCCAATGAGCAGTTCTTC. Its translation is CASSFAPQGRANEQFF.

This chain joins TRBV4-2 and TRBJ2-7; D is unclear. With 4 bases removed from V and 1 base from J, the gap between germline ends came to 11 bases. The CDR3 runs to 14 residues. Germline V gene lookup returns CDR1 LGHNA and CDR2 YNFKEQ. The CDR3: CASSREHGSYEQYF. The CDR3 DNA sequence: TGTGCCAGCAGCCGTGAGCACGGTTCCTACGAGCAGTACTTC.

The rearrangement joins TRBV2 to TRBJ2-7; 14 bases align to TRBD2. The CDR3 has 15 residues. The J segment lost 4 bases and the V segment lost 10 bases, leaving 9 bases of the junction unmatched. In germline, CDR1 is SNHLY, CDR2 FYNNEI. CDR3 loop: CATSWTSGRWYEQYF. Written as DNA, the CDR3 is TGTGCCACCTCTTGGACTAGCGGGAGGTGGTACGAGCAGTACTTC.

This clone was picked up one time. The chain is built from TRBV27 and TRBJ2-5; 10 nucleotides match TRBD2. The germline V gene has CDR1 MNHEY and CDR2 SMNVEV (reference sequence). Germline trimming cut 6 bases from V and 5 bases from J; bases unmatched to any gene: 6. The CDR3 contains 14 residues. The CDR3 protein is CASRSGGAGETQYF. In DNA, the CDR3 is TGTGCCAGCAGAAGCGGGGGGGCCGGTGAGACCCAGTACTTC.

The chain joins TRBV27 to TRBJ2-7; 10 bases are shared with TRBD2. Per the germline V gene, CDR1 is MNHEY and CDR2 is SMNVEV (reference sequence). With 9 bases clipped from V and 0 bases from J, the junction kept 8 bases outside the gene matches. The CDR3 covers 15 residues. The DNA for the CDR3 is TGTGCCAGTAAAATAGCGGGAGGCCTCTCCTACGAGCAGTACTTC. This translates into CASKIAGGLSYEQYF.

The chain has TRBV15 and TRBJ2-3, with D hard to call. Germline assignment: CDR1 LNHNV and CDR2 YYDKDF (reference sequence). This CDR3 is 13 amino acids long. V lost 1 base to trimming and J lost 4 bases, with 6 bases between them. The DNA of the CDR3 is TGTGCCACCAGCAGAGCCAGGTCAGATACGCAGTATTTT. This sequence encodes CATSRARSDTQYF.

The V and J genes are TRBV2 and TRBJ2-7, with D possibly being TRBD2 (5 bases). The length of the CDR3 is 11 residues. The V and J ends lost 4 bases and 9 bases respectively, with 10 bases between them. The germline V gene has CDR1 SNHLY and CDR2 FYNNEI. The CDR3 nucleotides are TGTGCCAGCAGTGTGGGGAGCGCGCAGTACTTC. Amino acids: CASSVGSAQYF.

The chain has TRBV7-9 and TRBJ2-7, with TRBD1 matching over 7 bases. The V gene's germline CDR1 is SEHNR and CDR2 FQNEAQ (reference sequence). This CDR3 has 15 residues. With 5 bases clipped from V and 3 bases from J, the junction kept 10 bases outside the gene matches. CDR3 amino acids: CASSPRQGKGYEQYF. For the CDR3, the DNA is TGTGCCAGCAGCCCAAGACAGGGCAAGGGCTACGAGCAGTACTTC.

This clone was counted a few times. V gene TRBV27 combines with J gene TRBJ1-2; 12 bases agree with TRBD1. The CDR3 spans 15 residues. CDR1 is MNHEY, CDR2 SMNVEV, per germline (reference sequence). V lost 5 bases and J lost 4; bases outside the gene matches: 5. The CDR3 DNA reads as TGTGCCAGCAGTCCCGGGACAGGGGGCATCTATGGCTACACCTTC. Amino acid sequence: CASSPGTGGIYGYTF.

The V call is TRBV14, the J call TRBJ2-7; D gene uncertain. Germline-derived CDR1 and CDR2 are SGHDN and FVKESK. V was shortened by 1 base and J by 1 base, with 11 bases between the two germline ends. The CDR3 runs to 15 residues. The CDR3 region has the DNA TGTGCCAGCAGCCAAGGCCCAGAACTATCCTACGAGCAGTACTTC. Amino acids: CASSQGPELSYEQYF.

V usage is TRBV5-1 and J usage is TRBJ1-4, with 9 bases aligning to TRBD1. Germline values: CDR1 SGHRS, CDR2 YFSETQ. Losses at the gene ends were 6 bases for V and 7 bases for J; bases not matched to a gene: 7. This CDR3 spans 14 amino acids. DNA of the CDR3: TGCGCCAGCACCAAGACAGGGGGAGGTGAAAAACTGTTTTTT. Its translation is CASTKTGGGEKLFF.

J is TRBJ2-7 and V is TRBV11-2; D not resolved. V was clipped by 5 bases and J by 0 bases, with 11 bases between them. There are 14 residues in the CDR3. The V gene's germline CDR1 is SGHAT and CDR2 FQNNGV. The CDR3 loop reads CASSATASSYEQYF. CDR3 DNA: TGTGCCAGCAGCGCGACTGCTAGCTCCTACGAGCAGTACTTC.

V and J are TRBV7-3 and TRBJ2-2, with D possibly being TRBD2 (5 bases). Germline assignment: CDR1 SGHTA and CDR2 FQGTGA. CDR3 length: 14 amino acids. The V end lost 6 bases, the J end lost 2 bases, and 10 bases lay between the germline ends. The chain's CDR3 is CASRSGSNTGELFF. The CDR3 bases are TGTGCCAGCAGGTCTGGGAGTAACACCGGGGAGCTGTTTTTT.